The 14 T cell receptor beta chains reported below all come from one sample, sequenced in a study of blood T cell repertoires in COVID-19. TCRdb's copy holds only in-frame clones and misses some; the assay was immunoSEQ multiplex PCR. The sample yields some 320,000 clones, around 87% seen once. What was sequenced was PBMCs or T cells enriched from blood (not recorded which). These receptor sequences come from a woman aged 30 to 39 who had recovered from COVID-19.

CDR3: CSVERDRGPYGYTF. The CDR3, as DNA: TGCAGCGTTGAAAGGGACAGGGGGCCTTATGGCTACACCTTC. The chain couples TRBV29-1 to TRBJ1-2; 12 bases map to TRBD1. The V and J ends lost 2 bases and 5 bases, in that order; junction bases with no gene match: 3. Germline V gives CDR1 SQVTM, CDR2 ANQGSEA. There are 14 residues in the CDR3.

About this clone: One junction end disagrees with the germline gene, perhaps due to a read error. The chain carries TRBV7-9 and TRBJ1-2; possibly TRBD1 for D (6 bases). The CDR3 spans 13 residues. Germline lookup yields CDR1 SEHNR and CDR2 FQNEAQ (reference sequence). This CDR3 is CASTPPGQRWGLF. CDR3 DNA sequence: TGTGCCAGCACCCCTCCGGGACAAAGGTGGGGGCTCTTC.

The J gene is TRBJ2-1, the V gene TRBV24-1; 12 bases are a match to TRBD2. The CDR3 totals 16 residues. CDR1 and CDR2 (germline): KGHDR, SFDVKD. Trimming removed 4 bases from V and 9 bases from J; junction bases left unmatched: 9. The CDR3 loop is CATSDPSGGANSEQFF. The CDR3 DNA is TGTGCCACCAGTGACCCTAGCGGGGGGGCCAATTCTGAGCAGTTCTTC.

This chain uses TRBV7-2 with TRBJ1-2; 8 bases are shared with TRBD1. The CDR3 sequence is 15 residues long. V trimming: 1 base; J trimming: 4 bases; junction bases outside the gene matches: 5. CDR1 and CDR2 (germline): SGHTA, FQGNSA. The CDR3, as DNA: TGTGCCAGCAGCTTAGTTACAGGGGGAAGCTATGGCTACACCTTC. Translated, it gives CASSLVTGGSYGYTF.

The chain is built from TRBV10-2 and TRBJ2-1, with 9 nucleotides matching TRBD2. The CDR3 has 14 residues. J was trimmed by 2 bases and V by 4 bases; bases with no gene match: 0. The germline CDR1 and CDR2 sequences are WSHSY and SAAADI. Here the CDR3 DNA reads TGCGCCAGCAGTGGCGGGGGGGCCTACAATGAGCAGTTCTTC. It codes for CASSGGGAYNEQFF.

V usage is TRBV20-1 and J usage is TRBJ1-1, with no clear D. Germline CDR1 reads DFQATT; CDR2 reads SNEGSKA (reference sequence). The V end was cut by 3 bases, the J end by 1 base, with 15 bases between. The CDR3 has 15 residues. The CDR3 DNA sequence: TGCAGTGCTAGTTTTGCAAGGGAGGGGAACACTGAAGCTTTCTTT. Translated: CSASFAREGNTEAFF.

This clone is a singleton in its sample. The V gene is TRBV18, the J gene TRBJ1-3; a possible D gene is TRBD1 (5 bases). Looked up from germline, CDR1 is KGHSH and CDR2 is LQKENI. Trimming took off 1 base at V and 1 base at J, with 8 bases between the two ends. This CDR3 contains 15 residues. The CDR3 DNA reads as TGTGCCAGCTCACCACGGGGGGTGTCTGGAAACACCATATATTTT. Amino acid sequence: CASSPRGVSGNTIYF.

The chain recombines TRBV7-9 with TRBJ1-6, with 7 bases matching TRBD1. The J segment lost 9 bases and the V segment lost 8 bases, leaving 7 bases of the junction unmatched. This CDR3 has 13 amino acids. Germline V lookup: CDR1 SEHNR, CDR2 FQNEAQ (reference sequence). The CDR3 coding sequence is TGTGCCAGCTCATTACGACAGGGTTCACCCCTCCACTTT. Its translation is CASSLRQGSPLHF.

This rearrangement joins TRBV3-1 (or the pseudogene TRBV3-2) to TRBJ2-5; 9 nucleotides line up with TRBD2. The CDR3 is 16 amino acids. J lost 1 base, V lost 4 bases, and 7 bases had no gene match. Germline CDR1 LGHDT, CDR2 YNNKEL (reference sequence). For the CDR3, the DNA is TGTGCCAGCAGCCCACCGAATAGCGGGGGCCAAGAGACCCAGTACTTC. Protein product: CASSPPNSGGQETQYF.

The chain combines TRBV5-1 with TRBJ1-1; D call uncertain. The CDR3 contains 14 residues. V lost 2 bases and J lost 1, with 9 bases in between. Per germline, CDR1 SGHRS and CDR2 YFSETQ. The CDR3 loop is CASSFDSRNTEAFF. CDR3 nucleotides: TGCGCCAGCAGCTTTGATTCGAGGAACACTGAAGCTTTCTTT.

This chain uses TRBV19 with TRBJ2-1; D perhaps matches TRBD2 (6 bases). CDR1 and CDR2 from the germline V gene are LNHDA and SQIVND (reference sequence). The CDR3 loop spans 14 amino acids. V was cut by 3 bases and J by 9 bases, with 15 bases left in between. The CDR3 here is CASSILGRGGEQFF. The CDR3 DNA sequence: TGTGCCAGTAGTATTCTCGGGCGGGGAGGTGAGCAGTTCTTC. The entire variable domain, with the rest obtained from reference TRBV19 and TRBJ2-1, is as follows: DGGITQSPKYLFRKEGQNVTLSCEQNLNHDAMYWYRQDPGQGLRLIYYSQIVNDFQKGDIAEGYSVSREKKESFPLTVTSAQKNPTAFYLCASSILGRGGEQFFGPGTRLTVL.

The rearrangement joins TRBV4-1 to TRBJ1-5; D ambiguous. Trimming took off 1 base at V and 0 bases at J, with 10 bases between the two ends. CDR1 is MGHRA, CDR2 YSYEKL, per germline. The length of the CDR3 is 16 residues. CDR3 nucleotide sequence: TGCGCCAGCAGCCAAGGTGGGCAGCCTAGCAATCAGCCCCAGCATTTT. It yields the protein CASSQGGQPSNQPQHF.

The rearrangement joins TRBV11-2 to TRBJ2-3; D remains ambiguous. This CDR3 contains 14 residues. Trimming pared 1 base from V and 2 bases from J, leaving 7 bases between. The V gene's germline CDR1 is SGHAT and CDR2 FQNNGV. CDR3 protein: CASSLGSLTDTQYF. CDR3 nucleotides: TGTGCCAGCAGCTTAGGTAGCCTCACAGATACGCAGTATTTT.

The count of this clone is one. V and J are TRBV4-3 and TRBJ1-3, with TRBD1 as a possible D gene (6 bases). The CDR3 is made up of 18 amino acids. From germline, CDR1 is LGHNA and CDR2 YSLEER. Trimming shortened V by 0 bases and J by 1 base, and 16 bases separated the two germline ends. This chain's CDR3 is CASSQEPTGQSSGNTIYF. CDR3 nucleotide sequence: TGCGCCAGCAGCCAAGAACCAACAGGACAGTCTTCTGGAAACACCATATATTTT.